Described below is a single TCR beta chain sequence and its context. Its antigen remains unknown. The data stem from a study of identical twins. Study observations and caveats: Invariant MAIT and iNKT cells could partly confound zero-insertion analyses.

The trim removed 5 bases at V and 8 bases at J, leaving 5 bases unmatched. Germline assignment: CDR1 KGHDR and CDR2 SFDVKD. The CDR3 consists of 14 residues. Template switching added a universal primer site; cDNA carried unique molecular identifiers. TCRdb reprocessed the 5' RACE reads with MiXCR, giving one entry per CDR3 protein. Of some 760,000 distinct CDR3 sequences listed, around a sixth are singletons. This sample also appeared in a second study, on T cells expressing NK-cell markers. As reported in that work: Each of over 5 donors carried dominant NKG2C+ clonotypes accounting for about 1.0-7.0% of CD8+ T cells. These clonotypes, the leaders elsewhere, also led the CD3+CD56-NKG2C+ fraction in a few donors.

The chain carries TRBV24-1 and TRBJ2-1, with TRBD2 matching 10 bases. The sequence was obtained from a woman aged 18 to 35 in good health. Material: PBMCs. The CDR3 loop is CATSGAGGLDEQFF. The CDR3 DNA reads TGTGCCACCAGTGGAGCGGGAGGGTTGGATGAGCAGTTCTTC.